These T cell receptor beta chains were read from a single sample in a study of cytomegalovirus exposure and HLA in healthy donors. Assay used: immunoSEQ multiplex PCR; TCRdb lists only in-frame clones, some missing. Among under 200,000 clones, about 75% were seen once, and the ten largest hold under 3%. The sequenced sample consisted of PBMCs. Every receptor here comes from a woman in her 50s in good health and CMV-seropositive. The CDR3 runs from the conserved cysteine through the conserved F or W. The order of the fields is J gene, D gene, clone size, V gene, CDR3 DNA, CDR3 protein. D genes are given only for firm matches. Not all rows give a size; the values are once, few, many and, for expanded clones, a class.

>TRBJ2-3|TRBD2|once|TRBV5-1
TGCGCCAGCAGCGCTAGCGGGGTCTCTACAGATACGCAGTATTTT
CASSASGVSTDTQYF
>TRBJ2-2|TRBD1|-|TRBV18
TGTGCCAGCTCTAACTCGGACAGGGCCACCGGGGAGCTGTTTTTT
CASSNSDRATGELFF
>TRBJ2-7|-|-|TRBV7-9
TGTGCCAGCAGCTTAGCGGCAGGCTTCTCCTACGAGCAGTACTTC
CASSLAAGFSYEQYF
>TRBJ2-7|-|-|TRBV20-1
TGCAGTGCTAGGCAGGGCGTCGAGCAGTACTTC
CSARQGVEQYF
>TRBJ1-3|-|-|TRBV25-1
TGTGCCAGCAGGGCCGCAATGAGGGGAAACACCATATATTTT
CASRAAMRGNTIYF
>TRBJ1-2|-|-|TRBV6-6
TGTGCCAGCAGTTACGAGGGCGGGGGAAACTATGGCTACACCTTC
CASSYEGGGNYGYTF
>TRBJ2-7|-|-|TRBV10-1
TGCGCCAGCAGTGGAGCCCTGGAGCAGTACTTC
CASSGALEQYF
>TRBJ2-1|-|-|TRBV27
TGTGCCAGCAGTTTACGATTTCGGGGGGCGATATACAATGAGCAGTTCTTC
CASSLRFRGAIYNEQFF
>TRBJ2-2|-|-|TRBV7-6
TGTGCCAGCAGCTTAGCCGGGAACACCGGGGAGCTGTTTTTT
CASSLAGNTGELFF
>TRBJ2-1|-|few|TRBV6-6
TGTGTCACCCGAGGAAACAATGAGCAGTTCTTC
CVTRGNNEQFF
>TRBJ2-3|TRBD2|-|TRBV9
TGTGCCAGCAGCGTAAATGCGGGGGGTCAGAAAGATACGCAGTATTTT
CASSVNAGGQKDTQYF
>TRBJ1-5|-|-|TRBV7-3
TGTGCCAGCAGCTTAGGCCTTGATCAGCCCCAGCATTTT
CASSLGLDQPQHF
>TRBJ1-1|TRBD1|-|TRBV9
TGTGCCAGCAGCAACCAGGGGGCGCAATTTCTGAACACTGAAGCTTTCTTT
CASSNQGAQFLNTEAFF
>TRBJ1-2|-|-|TRBV7-9
TGTGCCAGCAGCTTAAGGACAGACGGCTACACCTTC
CASSLRTDGYTF
>TRBJ2-5|-|-|TRBV4-1
TGCGCCAGCAGTTATGCGGGTGGGGGCAGAGAGACCCAGTACTTC
CASSYAGGGRETQYF
>TRBJ2-2|TRBD1|-|TRBV7-2
TGTGCCAGCAGCTTTCGATGGACAGGTACGATGGGCACCGGGGAGCTGTTTTTT
CASSFRWTGTMGTGELFF
>TRBJ1-1|TRBD1|-|TRBV19
TGTGCCAGTAGTACGGGACAGGGCCGGTATCAGTTAGCTTTCTTT
CASSTGQGRYQLAFF
>TRBJ1-1|-|few|TRBV2
TGTGCCAGCAGCTATGACTCAGAAGCTTTCTTT
CASSYDSEAFF
>TRBJ1-1|-|-|TRBV5-5
TGTGCCAGCAGCTTGGACAGATACACTGAAGCTTTCTTT
CASSLDRYTEAFF
>TRBJ1-4|-|-|TRBV19
TGTGCCAGTAGTACGGGTACTGCAACTAATGAAAAACTGTTTTTT
CASSTGTATNEKLFF
>TRBJ2-3|-|-|TRBV6-1
TGTGCCAGCAGGCCCTACCCTAGCACAGATACGCAGTATTTT
CASRPYPSTDTQYF
>TRBJ2-3|TRBD1|-|TRBV9
TGTGCCAGCAGCGCGTCGACAGGGGGAACAGATACGCAGTATTTT
CASSASTGGTDTQYF
>TRBJ2-7|-|-|TRBV7-9
TGTGCCAGCAGCCCTGTGAGGGGGGGCTCCTACGAGCAGTACTTC
CASSPVRGGSYEQYF
>TRBJ2-6|-|-|TRBV6-1
TGTGCCAGCAGTCTCCTGGGAGCGGGGGCCAACGTCCTGACTTTC
CASSLLGAGANVLTF
>TRBJ2-7|TRBD2|-|TRBV5-1
TGCGCCAGCAGCGACCCAACAACTAGCGTCTACGAGCAGTACTTC
CASSDPTTSVYEQYF
>TRBJ2-3|-|-|TRBV7-9
TGTGCCAGCAGCTTAGTAATAGCGGATAGCACAGATACGCAGTATTTT
CASSLVIADSTDTQYF
>TRBJ2-7|TRBD1|once|TRBV6-1
TGTGCCAGCAGTGAAGGTGCAGGGGGCTACGAGCAGTACTTC
CASSEGAGGYEQYF
>TRBJ1-2|-|-|TRBV5-6
TGTGCCAGCAGCTTCCAGGGGCCCTATGGCTACACCTTC
CASSFQGPYGYTF
>TRBJ1-2|-|-|TRBV6-1
TGTGCCGGCAGTGACTGGGCATTCGGTGGCTACACCTTC
CAGSDWAFGGYTF